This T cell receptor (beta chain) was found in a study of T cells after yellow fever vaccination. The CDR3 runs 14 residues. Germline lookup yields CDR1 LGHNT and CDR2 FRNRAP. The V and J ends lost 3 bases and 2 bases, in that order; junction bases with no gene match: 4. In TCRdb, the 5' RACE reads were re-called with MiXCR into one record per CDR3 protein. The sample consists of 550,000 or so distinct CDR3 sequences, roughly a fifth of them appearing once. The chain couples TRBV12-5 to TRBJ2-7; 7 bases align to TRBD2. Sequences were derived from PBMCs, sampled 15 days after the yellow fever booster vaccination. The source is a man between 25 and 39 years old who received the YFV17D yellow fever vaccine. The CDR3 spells CASGFGGSTYEQYF. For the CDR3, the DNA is TGTGCTAGTGGTTTCGGGGGGAGTACCTACGAGCAGTACTTC.